These 9 T cell receptor beta chains originate from one sample sequenced in a study of blood T cell repertoires in COVID-19. Only in-frame clones appear in the TCRdb table, and some are missing; sequencing was by immunoSEQ multiplex PCR. The sample has around 270,000 clones; around 89% are singletons. Sequenced sample: peripheral blood. Every receptor here comes from a man aged 30-40 years with acute or convalescent COVID-19.

The V call is TRBV5-5, the J call TRBJ2-6, with D possibly TRBD1 on 6 matching bases. This CDR3 contains 15 residues. Germline CDR1 is SGHKS and CDR2 is YYEKEE (reference sequence). V was pared by 3 bases and J by 2 bases, with 9 bases between. CDR3: CASSSTGPGANVLTF. DNA of the CDR3: TGTGCCAGCAGCTCAACAGGGCCTGGGGCCAACGTCCTGACTTTC. Supplemented by reference TRBV5-5 and TRBJ2-6, the full variable domain reads DAGVTQSPTHLIKTRGQQVTLRCSPISGHKSVSWYQQVLGQGPQFIFQYYEKEERGRGNFPDRFSARQFPNYSSELNVNALLLGDSALYLCASSSTGPGANVLTFGAGSRLTVL.

Of note for this clone: This sample includes further DNA sequences coding for the same CDR3. The chain recombines TRBV27 with TRBJ1-2; 7 positions match TRBD1. V gave up 5 bases and J gave up 5 bases; unmatched junction bases: 2. There are 12 residues in the CDR3. The germline V gene has CDR1 MNHEY and CDR2 SMNVEV (reference sequence). The CDR3 sequence: CASSKQGYGYTF. The CDR3 nucleotides are TGTGCCAGCAGTAAACAGGGGTATGGCTACACCTTC.

The chain employs TRBV7-9 and TRBJ2-3, with 7 bases lining up with TRBD2. Germline V gives CDR1 SEHNR, CDR2 FQNEAQ (reference sequence). This CDR3 comprises 14 residues. V lost 2 bases and J lost 3; bases outside the gene matches: 2. This CDR3 reads CASSLRLATDTQYF. CDR3 nucleotide sequence: TGTGCCAGCAGCTTAAGACTAGCAACAGATACGCAGTATTTT.

DNA of the CDR3: TGCGCCAGCAGCCCAGGACAGGGCGTTAGTGTGGGCTACACCTTC. Protein sequence: CASSPGQGVSVGYTF. The genes are TRBV5-1 and TRBJ1-2; 8 positions match TRBD1. This CDR3 is 15 amino acids long. Losses at the gene ends were 4 bases for V and 8 bases for J; bases not matched to a gene: 13. The V gene's germline CDR1 is SGHRS and CDR2 YFSETQ.

J is TRBJ1-5 and V is TRBV5-6; TRBD1 aligns across 7 bases. The CDR3 runs to 17 residues. CDR1 and CDR2 (germline): SGHDT, YYEEEE. The J segment lost 5 bases and the V segment lost 2 bases, leaving 13 bases of the junction unmatched. The DNA of the CDR3 is TGTGCCAGCAGCTTTTGGGGGATTGACAGGGAACATCAGCCCCAGCATTTT. This translates into CASSFWGIDREHQPQHF.

This rearrangement joins TRBV7-9 to TRBJ1-1, with a possible D match to TRBD1 (6 bases). This CDR3 spans 11 amino acids. The germline gives CDR1 SEHNR, CDR2 FQNEAQ (reference sequence). Trimming took 4 bases from V and 7 from J, leaving 7 bases between them. CDR3 sequence reads: CASSSGVEAFF. As DNA, the CDR3 is TGTGCCAGCAGCTCAGGGGTTGAAGCTTTCTTT.

The rearrangement joins TRBV6-5 to TRBJ1-1; 10 bases match TRBD1. J lost 2 bases, V lost 7 bases, and 4 bases had no gene match. This CDR3 is built from 14 residues. Germline V lookup: CDR1 MNHEY, CDR2 SVGAGI. The CDR3 sequence: CASTRQGANTEAFF. CDR3 nucleotides: TGTGCCAGCACCCGACAGGGGGCAAACACTGAAGCTTTCTTT.

The chain has TRBV28 and TRBJ1-2, with no clear D. The germline CDR1 and CDR2 sequences are MDHEN and SYDVKM. CDR3 length equals 11 residues. The germline V and J ends were trimmed by 10 bases and 3 bases, with 9 bases remaining between them. Here the CDR3 reads CAIFLDYGYTF. For the CDR3, the DNA is TGTGCCATCTTTCTTGACTATGGCTACACCTTC.

As to this clone: The same CDR3 also results from other DNA sequences found in this sample. The chain employs TRBV28 and TRBJ1-2; 8 nucleotides agree with TRBD1. J lost 6 bases, V lost 5 bases, and 11 bases had no gene match. Germline V gene data show CDR1 as MDHEN and CDR2 as SYDVKM. The CDR3 has 15 residues. The CDR3 nucleotides read TGTGCCAGCAGTCTTCTGAGGCAGGGGGCAGATGGCTACACCTTC. It is translated as CASSLLRQGADGYTF.